Detailed here is one TCR beta chain. Its antigen remains unknown. The data belong to a study of OX40 agonist ivuxolimab in advanced cancers. Study-level information: Anti-PD-1, anti-PD-L1 or anti-CTLA-4 therapy given earlier was allowed, and 30% to 45% had some.

CDR1 is KGHSH and CDR2 is LQKENI in the germline V gene. Trimming took off 0 bases at V and 3 bases at J, with 11 bases between the two ends. This CDR3 region has 16 residues. The assay was immunoSEQ multiplex PCR, and TCRdb's table has in-frame clones only and misses some. The table records tens of thousands of clones, roughly nine tenths of them present only once. Findings and caveats of the study: Among T cells, CD8+ cells averaged more expanded clones than CD4+ cells. The study did not work out the antigen specificity of the expanded peripheral T cells.

Specimen: CD4+ or CD8+ T cells sorted from blood, collected in a trial of the OX40 agonist ivuxolimab. This clonotype originated in an adult with an advanced solid tumor such as melanoma, head and neck, liver or kidney cancer. The rearrangement uses TRBV18 and TRBJ2-2, with D possibly matching TRBD1 (5 bases). In DNA form, the CDR3 reads TGTGCCAGCTCACCACCAAACAGGTGGGACACCGGGGAGCTGTTTTTT. Its protein is CASSPPNRWDTGELFF.